This entry lists 5 T cell receptor beta chains sequenced from one sample in a study of blood T cell repertoires in COVID-19. The method was immunoSEQ multiplex PCR; TCRdb's version includes in-frame clones alone and lacks a portion of them. This sample has roughly 230,000 clones; 83% occur once, and the top ten carry roughly 5.5%. The sequenced material came from peripheral blood. All receptors come from a human donor in a cohort sampled during active COVID-19.

The chain uses TRBV24-1 and TRBJ2-3; D not resolved. Germline V lookup: CDR1 KGHDR, CDR2 SFDVKD. CDR3 size: 16 residues. The germline V and J ends were trimmed by 1 base and 1 base, with 11 bases remaining between them. CDR3 nucleotides: TGTGCCACCAGTGATTTACCCAGCGAGGGCACAGATACGCAGTATTTT. Its translation: CATSDLPSEGTDTQYF.

This rearrangement joins TRBV5-1 to TRBJ2-3; 11 bases match TRBD2. The CDR3 is made up of 16 amino acids. The junction had 5 bases not matched to a gene; V was cut back by 0 bases and J by 5 bases. From germline, CDR1 is SGHRS and CDR2 YFSETQ. This CDR3 is CASSLVAGGLRDTQYF. As DNA, the CDR3 is TGCGCCAGCAGCTTGGTAGCGGGGGGGCTCCGAGATACGCAGTATTTT.

This chain's CDR3 is CASSLLVGRGPEQFF. As DNA, the CDR3 is TGTGCCAGCAGCTTATTGGTGGGCAGGGGTCCTGAGCAGTTCTTC. The rearrangement uses TRBV7-2 and TRBJ2-1; a weak D match, TRBD1 (6 bases). Germline CDR1 and CDR2: SGHTA and FQGNSA. There are 15 residues in the CDR3. V lost 2 bases to trimming and J lost 9 bases, with 17 bases between them.

V and J are TRBV27 and TRBJ2-1; 7 bases are shared with TRBD2. This CDR3 region has 16 residues. The germline V gene encodes CDR1 MNHEY and CDR2 SMNVEV (reference sequence). The trim removed 5 bases at V and 2 bases at J, leaving 9 bases unmatched. The CDR3 is CASSILGLGTYNEQFF. CDR3 bases: TGTGCCAGCAGTATCCTCGGACTAGGAACCTACAATGAGCAGTTCTTC.

The chain is built from TRBV7-9 and TRBJ1-4; unclear D gene. Looked up from germline, CDR1 is SEHNR and CDR2 is FQNEAQ (reference sequence). V lost 5 bases to trimming and J lost 8 bases, with 27 bases between them. CDR3 size: 18 residues. CDR3 loop: CASSLHREGSWFVEKLFF. The DNA for the CDR3 is TGTGCCAGCAGCCTACATCGGGAGGGAAGTTGGTTCGTAGAAAAACTGTTTTTT.